This entry is about one T cell receptor (beta chain). The data stem from a study of blood T cells in healthy people across ages. Extractions gave at least 6 micrograms of total RNA per sample. The ends lost 0 bases at V and 3 bases at J; junction bases unmatched: 8. This CDR3 spans 16 amino acids. The germline gives CDR1 DFQATT, CDR2 SNEGSKA (reference sequence). For the second PCR, which ran for roughly 7 to 11 cycles, a sample-barcoded 5' primer and a J-beta primer mix were used. Carrying 12 random nucleotides, a template-switch adaptor labeled each individual cDNA molecule. TCRdb re-analysed the 5' RACE reads in MiXCR, keeping a single row per CDR3 protein. The repertoire holds about 760,000 distinct CDR3 sequences, 56% seen once, with roughly 26% in the top ten.

The clonotype was recovered from a man aged 35-49 years in good health. The sample comprised blood. The genes are TRBV20-1 and TRBJ2-1; TRBD2 aligns across 7 bases. CDR3 coding DNA: TGCAGTGCTAGAGATTTCGAGCGGGGCGACTACAATGAGCAGTTCTTC. Residues: CSARDFERGDYNEQFF.